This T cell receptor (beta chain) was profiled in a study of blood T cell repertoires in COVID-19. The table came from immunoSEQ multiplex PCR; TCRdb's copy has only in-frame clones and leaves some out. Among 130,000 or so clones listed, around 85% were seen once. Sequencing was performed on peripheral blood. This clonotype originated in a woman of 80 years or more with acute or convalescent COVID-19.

The CDR3 DNA reads as TGTGCCAGCAGTTCTAGCGGGAGGGGGGGTTTATTCTCCTACAATGAGCAGTTCTTC. This sequence encodes CASSSSGRGGLFSYNEQFF. The chain recombines TRBV7-9 with TRBJ2-1; 12 bases map to TRBD2. The trim removed 6 bases at V and 0 bases at J, leaving 12 bases unmatched. CDR1 and CDR2 (germline): SEHNR, FQNEAQ (reference sequence). The CDR3 loop spans 19 amino acids.